This T cell receptor beta chain was retrieved from a study of T cell repertoires in cytomegalovirus infection (dated by TCRdb to between 2018 and 2021). About the investigation overall: The HLA type of each donor mattered for the analysis, because public TCR beta signatures pointed to carriage of CMV infection along with the matching HLA type. Overall results and qualifications from the work: Carriers of CMV infection plus the relevant HLA type were discriminated by the cumulative frequency of public TCR beta family members in the study cohort and in an independent approximately 340-donor cohort. The ex vivo response was dominated by HLA-C-restricted CMV-specific TCR beta clonotypes, which also provided the single most frequent clonotype in two of eight donors.

The instrument given in TCRdb is Illumina HiSeq 1500. Through fastp at Q25 and MiXCR, TCRdb rebuilt clones from the public reads, retaining in-frame beta chains. Every CDR3 protein is listed once, alongside the most common genes and DNA of its rows. This sample has around 310,000 distinct CDR3 sequences in its table, and around a sixth of those were observed once. Around 13% of the sample lies in the top ten. The CDR3 goes from the cysteine to the phenylalanine over 13 residues. Only the CDR3 DNA is retained, 39 bases long and in frame from the first base. The germline V end is reduced by 5 bases and the J end by 8 bases; junction bases left unmatched: 7. Taken from the germline V gene, the CDR1 and CDR2 loops are SGHTA and FQGNSA. This clonotype was counted many times. No antigen is known for it. Within one base of it there is no much larger clone, and no base qualities were kept.

The source material was PBMCs. This sequence was found in a human donor in good health (CMV status not recorded). Some clones in this sample may be carry-over from other donors' samples. The chain joins TRBV7-2 to TRBJ1-2; 8 of the junction bases match TRBD1. CDR3 reads: CASSAGQGEGYTF. The bases read TGTGCCAGCAGCGCAGGACAGGGCGAGGGCTACACCTTC.